The 13 T cell receptor beta chains given below trace back to one sample, sequenced in a study of T-cell memory formation after mild COVID-19. TCRdb recomputed calls from the 5' RACE reads with MiXCR, one row per CDR3 protein. The data contain around 340,000 distinct CDR3 sequences, around 15% of them seen just once; the ten biggest clones take up about 20%. Sequencing used PBMCs or a T cell subset sorted from them (not recorded which). The receptor source for this set is a man in his late teens or twenties who had mild COVID-19 (a few samples of this study predate the infection). Cell type and time point are not known.

This clonotype appeared a few times. V usage is TRBV20-1 and J usage is TRBJ1-5; no definite D call. V lost 1 base to trimming and J lost 2 bases, with 9 bases between them. Per germline, CDR1 DFQATT and CDR2 SNEGSKA (reference sequence). The CDR3 loop spans 14 amino acids. The CDR3 spells CSARVGDGNQPQHF. The CDR3 DNA sequence: TGCAGTGCTAGAGTCGGGGATGGCAATCAGCCCCAGCATTTT.

Many counts were recorded for this clonotype. The chain employs TRBV28 and TRBJ1-1, with D unresolved. Per germline, CDR1 MDHEN and CDR2 SYDVKM. V lost 4 bases and J lost 5, with 14 bases in between. The CDR3 sequence is 14 residues long. DNA of the CDR3: TGTGCCAGCAGTTATCCGACAAGGAGGACTGAAGCTTTCTTT. Its protein product is CASSYPTRRTEAFF. The whole variable domain, remainder taken from reference TRBV28 and TRBJ1-1, is DVKVTQSSRYLVKRTGEKVFLECVQDMDHENMFWYRQDPGLGLRLIYFSYDVKMKEKGDIPEGYSVSREKKERFSLILESASTNQTSMYLCASSYPTRRTEAFFGQGTRLTVV.

This clonotype appeared many times. The chain joins TRBV7-9 to TRBJ2-2; no definite D call. CDR3 length: 15 residues. Deletions cut 2 bases from V and 2 bases from J, with 9 bases between. Germline V gene lookup returns CDR1 SEHNR and CDR2 FQNEAQ (reference sequence). CDR3 in amino acids: CASSLIRSNTGELFF. CDR3 bases: TGTGCCAGCAGCTTAATCAGGAGTAACACCGGGGAGCTGTTTTTT. Using reference TRBV7-9 and TRBJ2-2 for the parts outside the CDR3, the full variable domain is DTGVSQNPRHKITKRGQNVTFRCDPISEHNRLYWYRQTLGQGPEFLTYFQNEAQLEKSRLLSDRFSAERPKGSFSTLEIQRTEQGDSAMYLCASSLIRSNTGELFFGEGSRLTVL.

The CDR3 nucleotides are TGTGCCAGCACCATCGGACCCTATGGCTACACCTTC. Its translation: CASTIGPYGYTF. The chain carries TRBV12-3 or TRBV12-4 and TRBJ1-2; D unclear. The germline V and J ends were trimmed by 7 bases and 4 bases, with 10 bases remaining between them. This CDR3 spans 12 amino acids.

V gene TRBV6-2 or TRBV6-3 combines with J gene TRBJ2-2; D unclear. Germline CDR1 MNHEY, CDR2 SVGEGT. V was clipped by 6 bases and J by 7 bases, with 6 bases between them. CDR3 size: 11 residues. CDR3: CASRRGGELFF. The CDR3 coding sequence is TGTGCCAGCAGACGAGGCGGGGAGCTGTTTTTT.

The V gene is TRBV12-3 or TRBV12-4, the J gene TRBJ2-7; D is perhaps TRBD1 or TRBD2 (5 bases each). V gave up 1 base and J gave up 8 bases, with 12 bases separating them. This CDR3 has 13 amino acids. This CDR3 reads CASSLGGGGQQYV. The DNA of the CDR3 is TGTGCCAGCAGTTTAGGGGGCGGCGGGCAGCAGTACGTC.

This clonotype was detected a few times. The chain has TRBV19 and TRBJ2-2; possible D gene TRBD1, 6 bases. Between the trimmed V and J ends, which lost 10 bases and 4 bases, there was a span of 16 bases. CDR1 and CDR2 (germline): LNHDA, SQIVND (reference sequence). This CDR3 spans 14 amino acids. The CDR3 bases are TGTGCCACCTCACCCGGACAGTCCACCGGGGAGCTGTTTTTT. It yields the protein CATSPGQSTGELFF.

The chain recombines TRBV7-2 with TRBJ1-4, with 8 nucleotides matching TRBD1. There are 15 residues in the CDR3. CDR1 is SGHTA and CDR2 is FQGNSA in the germline V gene. Germline trimming cut 5 bases from V and 8 bases from J; bases unmatched to any gene: 10. The CDR3 sequence: CASSMDRARHEKLFF. The CDR3 bases are TGTGCCAGCAGCATGGACAGGGCGAGACACGAAAAACTGTTTTTT.

This clonotype came up a few times. The J gene is TRBJ2-1, the V gene TRBV7-2, with D possibly matching TRBD1 (6 bases). The germline V gene encodes CDR1 SGHTA and CDR2 FQGNSA. The CDR3 extends over 14 amino acids. Trimming took off 6 bases at V and 0 bases at J, with 9 bases between the two ends. CDR3 DNA sequence: TGTGCCAGCAGTGGGGACAACTCCTACAATGAGCAGTTCTTC. Its translation: CASSGDNSYNEQFF.

The rearrangement links TRBV7-9 to TRBJ2-1; the D is unclear. Germline CDR1 is SEHNR and CDR2 is FQNEAQ (reference sequence). Between the trimmed V and J ends, which lost 4 bases and 7 bases, there was a span of 11 bases. This CDR3 is built from 13 residues. CDR3 coding DNA: TGTGCCAGCAGCTCCTCCATCGTGAATGAGCAGTTCTTC. It is translated as CASSSSIVNEQFF.

The genes are TRBV13 and TRBJ2-1; D is undetermined. V lost 4 bases to trimming and J lost 0 bases, with 25 bases between them. Germline V lookup: CDR1 PRHDT, CDR2 FYEKMQ (reference sequence). The CDR3 runs 20 residues. DNA for the CDR3: TGTGCCAGCAGCTCCTTCGCCCTGACGACGGAGAATAGCTCCTACAATGAGCAGTTCTTC. The encoded protein is CASSSFALTTENSSYNEQFF.

This clonotype was observed a handful of times. The V gene is TRBV7-6, the J gene TRBJ2-3; D call uncertain. This CDR3 has 13 residues. Germline-derived CDR1 and CDR2 are SGHVS and FNYEAQ. Trimming took off 5 bases at V and 4 bases at J, with 10 bases between the two ends. CDR3 coding DNA: TGTGCCAGCAGCGAGTCCCCCCCAGATACGCAGTATTTT. Translating gives CASSESPPDTQYF.

This chain uses TRBV3-1 with TRBJ2-7, with TRBD1 matching 10 bases. The ends lost 4 bases at V and 7 bases at J; junction bases unmatched: 16. Per the germline V gene, CDR1 is LGHDT and CDR2 is YNNKEL (reference sequence). The CDR3 loop spans 17 amino acids. The CDR3 reads CASSPGFGRQGAWEQYV. The CDR3 DNA sequence: TGTGCCAGCAGCCCGGGATTTGGGCGACAGGGGGCATGGGAGCAGTACGTC.